The 15 T cell receptor beta chains reported below all come from one sample, sequenced in a study of Ad26.COV2.S vaccination and SARS-CoV-2 variants. Some clones are missing from TCRdb's copy, which holds only in-frame ones; the method was immunoSEQ multiplex PCR. The sample holds about 420,000 clones; roughly 88% are singletons and the top ten take 3.6%. Treatment in this sample: 15 to 20 received Ad26.COV2.S at low or high dose, single or two shots; 5 received placebo; per-sample allocation not given. Samples analyzed were those drawn on day 63 after the first vaccine or placebo injection. Sequenced here: peripheral blood, sampled in a trial of Ad26.COV2.S vaccine versus placebo. The receptors were gathered from a person aged 18-60 years who received the Ad26.COV2.S COVID-19 vaccine or a placebo.

CDR3 loop: CASSLVGETQYF. CDR3 bases: TGCGCCAGCAGCTTGGTTGGAGAGACCCAGTACTTC. The V gene is TRBV5-1, the J gene TRBJ2-5; D uncertain. Trimming shortened V by 0 bases and J by 4 bases, and 4 bases separated the two germline ends. Germline assignment: CDR1 SGHRS and CDR2 YFSETQ. CDR3 length: 12 residues.

This clone came up a few times. The V and J genes are TRBV7-2 and TRBJ2-2, with a possible D match to TRBD1 (6 bases). The ends were cut back, 6 bases at V and 5 bases at J, with 16 bases in the middle. The CDR3 runs to 15 residues. The V gene's germline CDR1 is SGHTA and CDR2 FQGNSA. The CDR3 nucleotides are TGTGCCAGCAGTTGGGGGCAGGGTGAGACCGGGGAGCTGTTTTTT. Translation gives CASSWGQGETGELFF.

V usage is TRBV4-3 and J usage is TRBJ2-7; a possible D gene is TRBD2 (7 bases). Germline lookup yields CDR1 LGHNA and CDR2 YSLEER. V dropped 6 bases and J dropped 7 bases, with 25 bases sitting between them. The CDR3 is 16 residues long. The CDR3 DNA sequence: TGCGCCAGCAGTCATACCGCGGGGGCCCTCGGGGCGGAGCAGTACTTC. Its protein product is CASSHTAGALGAEQYF.

This clone has a single count. The chain employs TRBV6-5 and TRBJ1-5; D perhaps matches TRBD1 (5 bases). Germline assignment: CDR1 MNHEY and CDR2 SVGAGI. There are 15 residues in the CDR3. V lost 8 bases and J lost 0, with 14 bases in between. DNA of the CDR3: TGTGCCAGCCGCGGGGGTTTATATAGCAATCAGCCCCAGCATTTT. This encodes CASRGGLYSNQPQHF.

The rearrangement links TRBV28 to TRBJ1-2, with D tentatively TRBD1 (5 bases). The CDR3 spans 12 residues. V dropped 4 bases and J dropped 7 bases, with 10 bases sitting between them. The germline V gene has CDR1 MDHEN and CDR2 SYDVKM. The CDR3 DNA is TGTGCCAGCAGTTATAGGGGCACTGGCTACACCTTC. It codes for CASSYRGTGYTF.

The chain has TRBV3-1 (or the pseudogene TRBV3-2) and TRBJ1-2; unclear D gene. CDR1 LGHDT and CDR2 YNNKEL come from the germline V gene (reference sequence). Deletions cut 0 bases from V and 0 bases from J, with 8 bases between. The CDR3 has 15 amino acids. The CDR3 spells CASSQESSSNYGYTF. The CDR3 DNA sequence: TGTGCCAGCAGCCAAGAGAGCAGTTCTAACTATGGCTACACCTTC.

CDR3 region: CASMREGRTGELFF. CDR3 coding DNA: TGTGCCAGCATGAGGGAAGGGCGCACCGGGGAGCTGTTTTTT. The chain joins TRBV28 to TRBJ2-2; possibly TRBD2 for D (5 bases). Germline V CDR1 and CDR2: MDHEN, SYDVKM. V was pared by 7 bases and J by 4 bases, with 13 bases between. CDR3 length: 14 amino acids.

This chain uses TRBV19 with TRBJ2-1; 7 bases agree with TRBD1. Germline V gene data show CDR1 as LNHDA and CDR2 as SQIVND (reference sequence). The V gene end was trimmed by 5 bases and the J gene end by 9 bases; junction bases not matched to a gene: 7. CDR3 length: 13 amino acids. The CDR3: CASSFQTGFEQFF. DNA for the CDR3: TGTGCCAGTAGTTTTCAGACAGGGTTTGAGCAGTTCTTC.

V is TRBV6-5 and J is TRBJ1-3; D ambiguous. Germline V CDR1 and CDR2: MNHEY, SVGAGI. Trimming took 4 bases from V and 0 from J, leaving 10 bases between them. The CDR3 totals 15 residues. The CDR3 spells CASSFDPSSGNTIYF. The CDR3 DNA reads TGTGCCAGCAGTTTTGATCCCAGCTCTGGAAACACCATATATTTT.

This chain links TRBV11-3 with TRBJ1-1; 7 bases are a match to TRBD1. The J segment lost 6 bases and the V segment lost 4 bases, leaving 5 bases of the junction unmatched. The CDR3 covers 13 residues. Per germline, CDR1 SGHNT and CDR2 YENEEA. The CDR3 region has the DNA TGTGCCAGCAGCTCCAGGGGGGGCTCTGAAGCTTTCTTT. Translating it yields CASSSRGGSEAFF.

The chain couples TRBV6-2 or TRBV6-3 to TRBJ1-2, with no clear D. The CDR3 consists of 15 residues. Germline V gene lookup returns CDR1 MNHEY and CDR2 SVGEGT. With 0 bases removed from V and 2 bases from J, the gap between germline ends came to 10 bases. The CDR3 DNA reads as TGTGCCAGCAGTTACTCGATGACTATAAACTATGGCTACACCTTC. Protein sequence: CASSYSMTINYGYTF.

The CDR3 here is CASSVGFRKWTAQYF. In DNA, the CDR3 is TGTGCCAGCAGCGTAGGCTTCCGTAAGTGGACGGCCCAGTACTTC. The rearrangement uses TRBV9 and TRBJ2-5, with D hard to call. Germline V gives CDR1 SGDLS, CDR2 YYNGEE. Between the trimmed V and J ends, which lost 0 bases and 9 bases, there was a span of 18 bases. This CDR3 is 15 amino acids long. Combining the CDR3 with reference TRBV9 and TRBJ2-5 gives the whole variable domain DSGVTQTPKHLITATGQRVTLRCSPRSGDLSVYWYQQSLDQGLQFLIQYYNGEERAKGNILERFSAQQFPDLHSELNLSSLELGDSALYFCASSVGFRKWTAQYFGPGTRLLVL.

This clone was recorded once. J is TRBJ2-6 and V is TRBV6-5; D is unclear. CDR3 length: 15 residues. Trimming took off 2 bases at V and 4 bases at J, with 9 bases between the two ends. Per germline, CDR1 MNHEY and CDR2 SVGAGI. The CDR3 nucleotides are TGTGCCAGCAGTTACATGGCAAGAGGGGCCAACGTCCTGACTTTC. Encoded protein: CASSYMARGANVLTF.

The V call is TRBV12-3 or TRBV12-4, the J call TRBJ2-7, with TRBD1 identical over 11 bases. V gave up 4 bases and J gave up 7 bases; unmatched junction bases: 3. The CDR3 has 13 amino acids. This chain's CDR3 is CASSWDRGWEQYF. CDR3 sequence (DNA): TGTGCCAGCAGTTGGGACAGGGGGTGGGAGCAGTACTTC.

The genes are TRBV5-5 and TRBJ2-1, with unresolved D. The V and J ends lost 4 bases and 3 bases respectively, with 17 bases between them. The CDR3 sequence is 16 residues long. Germline V gene sequence: CDR1 SGHKS, CDR2 YYEKEE (reference sequence). The CDR3 bases are TGTGCCAGCAGCCTACGACAACTTAGGGTCTACAATGAGCAGTTCTTC. Translated: CASSLRQLRVYNEQFF.